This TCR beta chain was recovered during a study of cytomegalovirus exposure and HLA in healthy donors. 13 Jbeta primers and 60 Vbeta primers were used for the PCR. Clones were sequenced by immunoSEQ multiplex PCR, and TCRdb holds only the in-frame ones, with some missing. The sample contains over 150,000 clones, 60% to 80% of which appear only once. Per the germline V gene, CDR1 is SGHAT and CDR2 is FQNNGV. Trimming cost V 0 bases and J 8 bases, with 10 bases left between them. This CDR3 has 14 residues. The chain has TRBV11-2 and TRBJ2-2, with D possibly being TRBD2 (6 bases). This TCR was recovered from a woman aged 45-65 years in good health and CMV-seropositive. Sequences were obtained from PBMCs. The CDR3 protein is CASSLERGAGELFF. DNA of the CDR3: TGTGCCAGCAGCTTAGAGCGGGGTGCAGGGGAGCTGTTTTTT.